This note documents a single T cell receptor beta chain sequence. This table comes from immunoSEQ multiplex PCR, and its TCRdb copy is limited to in-frame clones, with some not included. The sample holds about 91,000 clones, 85% to 90% seen once. The data are from a study of identifying expanded T cells in peripheral blood. Per germline, CDR1 MNHNS and CDR2 SASEGT. This CDR3 comprises 15 residues. V trimming: 5 bases; J trimming: 0 bases; junction bases outside the gene matches: 4. The chain joins TRBV6-1 to TRBJ1-3; TRBD1 aligns across 7 bases. This receptor was identified in a person aged 18 to 70 in good health. The specimen sequenced was blood. The CDR3 DNA is TGTGCCAGCAGTAGACAGGGAATCTCTGGAAACACCATATATTTT. Its translation is CASSRQGISGNTIYF.